These 17 T cell receptor beta chains share one sample of origin, sequenced in a study of OX40 agonist ivuxolimab in advanced cancers. Sequenced by immunoSEQ multiplex PCR; TCRdb stores in-frame clones only, minus some. The table records tens of thousands of clones, 60% to 80% of them present only once. The sample in question was CD4+ or CD8+ T cells sorted from blood, obtained in a trial of the OX40 agonist ivuxolimab. Receptors were obtained from an adult with an advanced solid tumor such as melanoma, head and neck, liver or kidney cancer.

The V gene is TRBV4-1, the J gene TRBJ2-1, with 15 positions matching TRBD2. Per the germline V gene, CDR1 is MGHRA and CDR2 is YSYEKL. The CDR3 length is 19 residues. J lost 1 base, V lost 4 bases, and 8 bases had no gene match. The CDR3 DNA is TGCGCCAGCAGCCCGGGACTAGCGGGAGGTGGTGGGTCCTACAATGAGCAGTTCTTC. Its translation: CASSPGLAGGGGSYNEQFF.

DNA of the CDR3: TGCGCCAGCAGCTCCAGCGGGTCTAGCACAGATACGCAGTATTTT. Translated, it gives CASSSSGSSTDTQYF. The V call is TRBV5-1, the J call TRBJ2-3; weak D call: TRBD2 (6 bases). From germline, CDR1 is SGHRS and CDR2 YFSETQ. CDR3 length: 15 amino acids. The V and J ends lost 3 bases and 0 bases respectively, with 11 bases between them.

This clone was detected a few times. The V gene is TRBV19, the J gene TRBJ1-5; TRBD1 is a possible D gene (6 bases). The V end lost 5 bases, the J end lost 5 bases, and 10 bases lay between the germline ends. Germline lookup yields CDR1 LNHDA and CDR2 SQIVND (reference sequence). This CDR3 spans 13 amino acids. The CDR3: CASSGAGDQPQHF. CDR3 coding DNA: TGTGCCAGTAGTGGTGCAGGGGATCAGCCCCAGCATTTT. The full variable domain, in which reference TRBV19 and TRBJ1-5 provide the parts outside the CDR3, is DGGITQSPKYLFRKEGQNVTLSCEQNLNHDAMYWYRQDPGQGLRLIYYSQIVNDFQKGDIAEGYSVSREKKESFPLTVTSAQKNPTAFYLCASSGAGDQPQHFGDGTRLSIL.

This chain links TRBV6-5 with TRBJ2-3; D not certain. Between the trimmed V and J ends, which lost 6 bases and 5 bases, there was a span of 15 bases. This CDR3 comprises 14 residues. Germline CDR1 is MNHEY and CDR2 is SVGAGI. The CDR3 DNA sequence: TGTGCCAGCAGGCCTGTGGGATTAAGAGATACGCAGTATTTT. Encoded protein: CASRPVGLRDTQYF.

The chain joins TRBV30 to TRBJ1-5; D gene uncertain. CDR1 is GTSNPN, CDR2 SVGIG, per germline (reference sequence). CDR3 length: 15 amino acids. The V and J ends lost 2 bases and 0 bases respectively, with 11 bases between them. Here the CDR3 reads CAWSHPGTSNQPQHF. The DNA for the CDR3 is TGTGCCTGGAGTCATCCGGGAACTAGCAATCAGCCCCAGCATTTT.

CDR3 DNA sequence: TGTGCCAGCAGTTTTGGGACAGGGGGTTATAGTTATGGCTACACCTTC. Protein product: CASSFGTGGYSYGYTF. The genes are TRBV28 and TRBJ1-2; 11 bases align to TRBD1. Germline values: CDR1 MDHEN, CDR2 SYDVKM. Trimming removed 3 bases from V and 5 bases from J; junction bases left unmatched: 8. The CDR3 length is 16 residues.

The gene calls are TRBV19 and TRBJ2-7; weak D call: TRBD1 (6 bases). CDR1 and CDR2 (germline): LNHDA, SQIVND (reference sequence). The germline V and J ends were trimmed by 2 bases and 1 base, with 6 bases remaining between them. The CDR3 runs 13 residues. CDR3 nucleotide sequence: TGTGCCAGTAGTATAACAGGGTCCTACGAGCAGTACTTC. Translating it yields CASSITGSYEQYF. The whole variable domain, remainder taken from reference TRBV19 and TRBJ2-7, is DGGITQSPKYLFRKEGQNVTLSCEQNLNHDAMYWYRQDPGQGLRLIYYSQIVNDFQKGDIAEGYSVSREKKESFPLTVTSAQKNPTAFYLCASSITGSYEQYFGPGTRLTVT.

The chain couples TRBV27 to TRBJ1-6; D uncertain. The length of the CDR3 is 16 residues. V dropped 1 base and J dropped 4 bases, with 11 bases sitting between them. The germline V gene encodes CDR1 MNHEY and CDR2 SMNVEV (reference sequence). The CDR3 sequence: CASSLYAASYNSPLHF. The CDR3 DNA follows: TGTGCCAGCAGTTTATACGCGGCCTCGTATAATTCACCCCTCCACTTT.

The rearrangement links TRBV27 to TRBJ2-7, with TRBD2 matching 9 bases. Looked up from germline, CDR1 is MNHEY and CDR2 is SMNVEV (reference sequence). J was trimmed by 7 bases and V by 2 bases; bases with no gene match: 3. CDR3 length: 13 residues. CDR3 region: CASSLAGGKEQYF. CDR3 DNA: TGTGCCAGCAGTTTAGCGGGAGGGAAAGAGCAGTACTTC.

This sequence joins TRBV19 and TRBJ2-3, with 7 nucleotides matching TRBD1. CDR1 is LNHDA and CDR2 is SQIVND in the germline V gene (reference sequence). The CDR3 runs to 14 residues. Trimming removed 5 bases from V and 4 bases from J; junction bases left unmatched: 6. This chain's CDR3 is CASSPGGYADTQYF. The CDR3 DNA sequence: TGTGCCAGTAGTCCAGGGGGTTATGCAGATACGCAGTATTTT.

This chain connects TRBV7-9 to TRBJ1-6; no firm D call. Trimming left V 1 base short and J 8 bases short, with 12 bases between. Germline V lookup: CDR1 SEHNR, CDR2 FQNEAQ (reference sequence). The CDR3 length is 15 residues. This CDR3 reads CASSLGGRRHSPLHF. The CDR3 nucleotides are TGTGCCAGCAGCTTAGGTGGCAGGCGACATTCACCCCTCCACTTT.

The chain recombines TRBV28 with TRBJ1-2; D is perhaps TRBD1 (6 bases). Germline loops: CDR1 MDHEN, CDR2 SYDVKM. V shed 5 bases and J shed 7 bases, with 20 bases lying between them. The CDR3 is 15 amino acids. The CDR3 loop is CASSLSRGVKSGYTF. CDR3 DNA sequence: TGTGCCAGCAGTCTTTCCAGGGGTGTCAAGAGTGGCTACACCTTC.

The chain combines TRBV2 with TRBJ1-5; TRBD1 is a possible D gene (5 bases). V gave up 6 bases and J gave up 2 bases, with 11 bases separating them. The CDR3 covers 14 residues. The germline CDR1 and CDR2 sequences are SNHLY and FYNNEI. This CDR3 reads CASRPGRGNQPQHF. Written as DNA, the CDR3 is TGTGCCAGCAGGCCGGGACGGGGCAATCAGCCCCAGCATTTT.

This clone was picked up a small number of times. The V call is TRBV5-4, the J call TRBJ2-5, with 8 bases aligning to TRBD2. Looked up from germline, CDR1 is SGHNT and CDR2 is YYREEE (reference sequence). CDR3 length: 16 amino acids. V gave up 1 base and J gave up 5 bases; unmatched junction bases: 10. The CDR3, as DNA: TGTGCCAGCAGCTTGAGAACGGGAGGGCCCTGGGAGACCCAGTACTTC. The encoded protein is CASSLRTGGPWETQYF.

The chain couples TRBV28 to TRBJ1-2; a possible D gene is TRBD1 (5 bases). This CDR3 comprises 10 residues. With 9 bases removed from V and 4 bases from J, the gap between germline ends came to 6 bases. Germline lookup yields CDR1 MDHEN and CDR2 SYDVKM. The CDR3 DNA is TGTGCCAGTGGGACCTATGGCTACACCTTC. As protein: CASGTYGYTF.

V usage is TRBV6-6 and J usage is TRBJ2-2, with D unclear. This CDR3 is 11 amino acids long. V was cut by 4 bases and J by 6 bases, with 3 bases left in between. CDR1 and CDR2 from the germline V gene are MNHNY and SVGAGI (reference sequence). CDR3 residues: CASSFAGELFF. The DNA of the CDR3 is TGTGCCAGCAGTTTCGCCGGGGAGCTGTTTTTT.

Sample share makes this clone medium-sized. This chain uses TRBV6-1 with TRBJ1-1; 7 bases match TRBD1. The CDR3 extends over 13 amino acids. Germline-derived CDR1 and CDR2 are MNHNS and SASEGT. Germline trimming cut 6 bases from V and 0 bases from J; bases unmatched to any gene: 1. The CDR3 bases are TGTGCCAGCAGGGGACAGTTGAACACTGAAGCTTTCTTT. Its protein product is CASRGQLNTEAFF.